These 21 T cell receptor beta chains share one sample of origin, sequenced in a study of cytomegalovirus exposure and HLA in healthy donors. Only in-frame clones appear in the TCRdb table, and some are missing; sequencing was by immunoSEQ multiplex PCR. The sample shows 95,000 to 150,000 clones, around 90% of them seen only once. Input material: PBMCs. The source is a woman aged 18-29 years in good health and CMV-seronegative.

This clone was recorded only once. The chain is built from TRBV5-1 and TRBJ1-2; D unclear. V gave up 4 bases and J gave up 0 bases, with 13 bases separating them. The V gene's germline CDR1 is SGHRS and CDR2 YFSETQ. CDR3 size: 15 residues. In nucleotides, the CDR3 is TGCGCCAGCAGCCTGGAACCTGGCACTAACTATGGCTACACCTTC. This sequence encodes CASSLEPGTNYGYTF.

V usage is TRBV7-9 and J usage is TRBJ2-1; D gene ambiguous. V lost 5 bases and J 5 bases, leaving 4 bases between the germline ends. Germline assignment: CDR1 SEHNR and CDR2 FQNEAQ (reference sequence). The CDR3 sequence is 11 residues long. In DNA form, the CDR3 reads TGTGCCAGCAGCGCGAACAATGAGCAGTTCTTC. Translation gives CASSANNEQFF.

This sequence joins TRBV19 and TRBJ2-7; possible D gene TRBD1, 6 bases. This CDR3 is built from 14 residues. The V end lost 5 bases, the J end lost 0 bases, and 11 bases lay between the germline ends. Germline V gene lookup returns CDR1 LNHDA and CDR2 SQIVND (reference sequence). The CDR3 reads CASSLGTLSYEQYF. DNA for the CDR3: TGTGCCAGTAGTCTCGGGACACTCTCCTACGAGCAGTACTTC.

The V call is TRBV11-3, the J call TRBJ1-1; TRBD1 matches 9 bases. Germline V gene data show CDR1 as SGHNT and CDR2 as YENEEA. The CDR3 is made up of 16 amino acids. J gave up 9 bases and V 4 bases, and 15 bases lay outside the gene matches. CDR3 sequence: CASSSGFPGQGNKAFF. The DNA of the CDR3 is TGTGCCAGCAGCTCTGGATTTCCGGGACAGGGTAATAAAGCTTTCTTT.

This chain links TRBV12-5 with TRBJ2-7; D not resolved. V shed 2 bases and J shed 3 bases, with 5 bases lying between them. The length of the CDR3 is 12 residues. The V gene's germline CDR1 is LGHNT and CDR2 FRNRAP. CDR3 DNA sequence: TGTGCTAGTGGTTTGACTGTCTACGAGCAGTACTTC. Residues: CASGLTVYEQYF. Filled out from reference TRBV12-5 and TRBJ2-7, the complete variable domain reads DARVTQTPRHKVTEMGQEVTMRCQPILGHNTVFWYRQTMMQGLELLAYFRNRAPLDDSGMPKDRFSAEMPDATLATLKIQPSEPRDSAVYFCASGLTVYEQYFGPGTRLTVT.

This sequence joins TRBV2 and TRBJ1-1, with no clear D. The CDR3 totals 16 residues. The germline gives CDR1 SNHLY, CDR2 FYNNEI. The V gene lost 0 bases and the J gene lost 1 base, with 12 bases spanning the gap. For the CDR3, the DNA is TGTGCCAGCAGTGAAGCGCTCTCTCCAGGGAACACTGAAGCTTTCTTT. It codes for CASSEALSPGNTEAFF.

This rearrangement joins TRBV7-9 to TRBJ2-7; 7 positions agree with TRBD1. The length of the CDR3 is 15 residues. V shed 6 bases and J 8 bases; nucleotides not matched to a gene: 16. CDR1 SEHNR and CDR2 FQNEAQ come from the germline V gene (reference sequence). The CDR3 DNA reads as TGTGCCAGCAGTATACAGGGGATTAGCGCCAGCCAGCAGTACTTC. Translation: CASSIQGISASQQYF.

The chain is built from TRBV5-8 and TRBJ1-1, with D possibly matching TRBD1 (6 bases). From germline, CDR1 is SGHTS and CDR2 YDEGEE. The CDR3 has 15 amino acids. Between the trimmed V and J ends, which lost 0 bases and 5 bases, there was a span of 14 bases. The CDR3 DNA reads TGTGCCAGCAGCTTGGGGACTCAAAGGGGGACTGAAGCTTTCTTT. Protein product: CASSLGTQRGTEAFF. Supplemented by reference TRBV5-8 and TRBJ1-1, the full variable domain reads EAGVTQSPTHLIKTRGQQATLRCSPISGHTSVYWYQQALGLGLQFLLWYDEGEERNRGNFPPRFSGRQFPNYSSELNVNALELEDSALYLCASSLGTQRGTEAFFGQGTRLTVV.

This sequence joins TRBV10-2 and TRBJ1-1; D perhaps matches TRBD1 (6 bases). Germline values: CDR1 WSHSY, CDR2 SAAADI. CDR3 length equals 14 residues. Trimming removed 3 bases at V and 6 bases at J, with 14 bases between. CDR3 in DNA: TGCGCCAGCAGTGACAGGGGACGGCCCTCTGAAGCTTTCTTT. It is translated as CASSDRGRPSEAFF.

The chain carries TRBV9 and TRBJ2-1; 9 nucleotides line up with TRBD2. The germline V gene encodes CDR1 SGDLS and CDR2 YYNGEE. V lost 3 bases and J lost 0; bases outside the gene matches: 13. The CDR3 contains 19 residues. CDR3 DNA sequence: TGTGCCAGCAGCGCGGGCGGGAGGGGTCCCCTAGGCTCCTACAATGAGCAGTTCTTC. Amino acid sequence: CASSAGGRGPLGSYNEQFF. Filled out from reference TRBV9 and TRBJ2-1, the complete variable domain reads DSGVTQTPKHLITATGQRVTLRCSPRSGDLSVYWYQQSLDQGLQFLIQYYNGEERAKGNILERFSAQQFPDLHSELNLSSLELGDSALYFCASSAGGRGPLGSYNEQFFGPGTRLTVL.

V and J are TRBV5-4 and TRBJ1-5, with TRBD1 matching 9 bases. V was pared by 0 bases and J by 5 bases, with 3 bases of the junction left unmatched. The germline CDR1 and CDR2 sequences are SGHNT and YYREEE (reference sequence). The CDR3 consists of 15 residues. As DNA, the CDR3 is TGTGCCAGCAGCTTGGACAGGGGGCAGTATCAGCCCCAGCATTTT. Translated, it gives CASSLDRGQYQPQHF.

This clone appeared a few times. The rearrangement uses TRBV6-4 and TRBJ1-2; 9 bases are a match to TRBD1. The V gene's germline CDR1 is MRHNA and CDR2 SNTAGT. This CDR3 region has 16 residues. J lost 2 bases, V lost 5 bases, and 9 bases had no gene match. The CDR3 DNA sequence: TGTGCCAGCAGTTCCACAGGGGGCGCAAGAAACTATGGCTACACCTTC. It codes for CASSSTGGARNYGYTF.

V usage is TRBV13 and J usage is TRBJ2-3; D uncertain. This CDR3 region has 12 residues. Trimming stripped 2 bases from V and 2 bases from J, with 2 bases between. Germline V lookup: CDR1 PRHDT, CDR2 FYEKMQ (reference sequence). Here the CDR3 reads CASSLYTDTQYF. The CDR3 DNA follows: TGTGCCAGCAGCTTATACACAGATACGCAGTATTTT.

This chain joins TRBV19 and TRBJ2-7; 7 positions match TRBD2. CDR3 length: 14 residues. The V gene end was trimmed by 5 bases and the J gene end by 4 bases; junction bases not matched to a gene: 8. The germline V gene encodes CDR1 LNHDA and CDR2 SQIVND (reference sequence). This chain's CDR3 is CASSSAGTIYEQYF. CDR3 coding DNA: TGTGCCAGTAGTTCTGCCGGGACTATATACGAGCAGTACTTC.

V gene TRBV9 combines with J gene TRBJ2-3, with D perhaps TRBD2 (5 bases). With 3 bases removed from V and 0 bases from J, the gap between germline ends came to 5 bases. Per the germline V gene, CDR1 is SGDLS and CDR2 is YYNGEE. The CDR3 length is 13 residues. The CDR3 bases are TGTGCCAGCAGCGGGACTAGCACAGATACGCAGTATTTT. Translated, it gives CASSGTSTDTQYF.

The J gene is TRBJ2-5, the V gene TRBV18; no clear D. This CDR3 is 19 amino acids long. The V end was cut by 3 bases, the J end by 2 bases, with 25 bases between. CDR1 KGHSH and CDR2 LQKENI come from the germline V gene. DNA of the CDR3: TGTGCCAGCTCACCCTACGGCGGAGCAAGATCGTGGATTCAAGAGACCCAGTACTTC. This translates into CASSPYGGARSWIQETQYF.

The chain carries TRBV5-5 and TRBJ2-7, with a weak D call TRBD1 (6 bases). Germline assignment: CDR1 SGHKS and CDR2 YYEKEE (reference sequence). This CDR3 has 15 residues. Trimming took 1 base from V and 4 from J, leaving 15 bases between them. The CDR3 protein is CASSLWDTPIYEQYF. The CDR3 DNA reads TGTGCCAGCAGCTTGTGGGACACCCCCATATACGAGCAGTACTTC.

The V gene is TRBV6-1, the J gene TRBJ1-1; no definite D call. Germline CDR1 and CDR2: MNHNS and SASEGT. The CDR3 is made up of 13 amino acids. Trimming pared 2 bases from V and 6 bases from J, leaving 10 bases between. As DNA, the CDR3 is TGTGCCAGCAGTGAAACGGGTAACGCTGAAGCTTTCTTT. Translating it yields CASSETGNAEAFF.

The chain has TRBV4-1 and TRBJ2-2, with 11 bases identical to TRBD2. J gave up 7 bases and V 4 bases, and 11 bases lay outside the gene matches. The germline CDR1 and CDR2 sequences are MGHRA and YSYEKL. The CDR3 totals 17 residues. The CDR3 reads CASSPGLTSGILGELFF. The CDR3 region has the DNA TGCGCCAGCAGCCCTGGGTTGACTAGCGGGATTCTCGGGGAGCTGTTTTTT.

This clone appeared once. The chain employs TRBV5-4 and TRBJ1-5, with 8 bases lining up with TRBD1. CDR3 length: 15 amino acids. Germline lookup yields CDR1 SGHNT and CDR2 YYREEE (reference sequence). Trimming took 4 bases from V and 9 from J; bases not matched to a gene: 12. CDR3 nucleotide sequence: TGTGCCAGCAGCCCCGGGACAGGCGAAGCTGGGCCCCAGCATTTT. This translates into CASSPGTGEAGPQHF.

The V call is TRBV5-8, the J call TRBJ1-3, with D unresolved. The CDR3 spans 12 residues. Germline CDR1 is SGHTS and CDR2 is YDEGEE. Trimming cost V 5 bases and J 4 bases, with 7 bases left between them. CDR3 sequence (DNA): TGTGCCAGCAGACATTCCGGAAACACCATATATTTT. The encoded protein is CASRHSGNTIYF.